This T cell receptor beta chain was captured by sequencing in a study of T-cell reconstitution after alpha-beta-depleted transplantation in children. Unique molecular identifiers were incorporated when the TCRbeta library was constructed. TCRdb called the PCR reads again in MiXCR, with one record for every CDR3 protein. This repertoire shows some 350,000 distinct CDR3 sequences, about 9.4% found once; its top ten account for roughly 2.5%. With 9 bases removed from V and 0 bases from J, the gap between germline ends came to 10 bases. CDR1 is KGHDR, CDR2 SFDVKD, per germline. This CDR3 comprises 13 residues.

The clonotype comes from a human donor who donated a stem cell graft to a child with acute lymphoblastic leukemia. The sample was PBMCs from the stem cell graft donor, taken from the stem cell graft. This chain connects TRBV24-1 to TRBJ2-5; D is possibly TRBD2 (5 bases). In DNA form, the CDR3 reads TGTGCCACCTCTGGGCGGGACCAAGAGACCCAGTACTTC. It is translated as CATSGRDQETQYF.